Listed below are T cell receptor beta chains from one sample, sequenced in a study of T cells in Graves' hyperthyroidism and ophthalmopathy. In TCRdb, the multiplex PCR reads were re-called with MiXCR into one record per CDR3 protein. The sample lists a few hundred thousand distinct CDR3 sequences, around an eighth occurring once. The sequenced sample consisted of blood. The receptor source for this set is a woman in her late teens or twenties with Graves' hyperthyroidism. Both conserved end residues are part of each CDR3. The order of the fields is clone size, J gene, D gene, V gene, CDR3 protein, CDR3 DNA. D genes are given only for firm matches. Size tells how often a clone was seen (once, few, many) or the class of an expanded clone, and some rows leave it out.

many TRBJ2-7 TRBD2 TRBV11-2 CASSLRGSLAGVTYEQYF TGTGCCAGCAGCCTAAGAGGTTCCTTAGCGGGAGTCACCTACGAGCAGTACTTC
many TRBJ2-1 TRBD2 TRBV30 CAWNNRREFDEQFF TGTGCCTGGAATAACAGGCGGGAGTTCGATGAGCAGTTCTTC
many TRBJ1-3 - TRBV20-1 CSGSWGNTIYF TGCAGTGGGTCGTGGGGAAACACCATATATTTT
few TRBJ2-1 - TRBV4-1 CASSQVSGGYNEQFF TGCGCCAGCAGCCAGGTTAGCGGAGGATACAATGAGCAGTTCTTC
many TRBJ2-2 - TRBV6-1 CASRIRTGELFF TGTGCCAGCAGAATCAGGACCGGGGAGCTGTTTTTT
few TRBJ2-1 - TRBV7-3 CASSPTRGLFNEQFF TGTGCCAGCAGCCCGACCCGAGGGCTCTTCAATGAGCAGTTCTTC
few TRBJ2-5 TRBD2 TRBV20-1 CSATTAGVEETQYF TGCAGTGCCACCACAGCGGGAGTGGAAGAGACCCAGTACTTC
- TRBJ2-3 - TRBV3-1 CASSPLGLLDTQYF TGTGCCAGCAGCCCGCTAGGACTCCTAGATACGCAGTATTTT
many TRBJ1-2 - TRBV20-1 CSALPAGSRHGYTF TGCAGTGCTCTTCCAGCGGGAAGTCGGCATGGCTACACCTTC
- TRBJ2-3 TRBD2 TRBV3-1 CASSPGLAARTQYF TGTGCCAGCAGTCCGGGACTAGCGGCGCGTACGCAGTATTTT
many TRBJ1-5 TRBD1 TRBV5-5 CASSSSGTGYNQPQHF TGTGCCAGCAGCTCGTCCGGGACAGGCTATAATCAGCCCCAGCATTTT
many TRBJ2-1 - TRBV2 CARNRDTSSYNEQFF TGTGCCAGAAACCGGGACACAAGCTCCTACAATGAGCAGTTCTTC
many TRBJ1-1 TRBD1 TRBV10-3 CAGRDSELMNTEAFF TGTGCCGGACGGGACAGCGAATTAATGAACACTGAAGCTTTCTTT
- TRBJ1-5 - TRBV20-1 CSAKGAANQPQHF TGCAGTGCTAAAGGGGCCGCGAATCAGCCCCAGCATTTT
many TRBJ2-5 - TRBV4-1 CASSRLMGQETQYF TGCGCCAGCAGCCGCTTAATGGGTCAAGAGACCCAGTACTTC
many TRBJ1-5 - TRBV27 CASSFTGKGRQPQHF TGTGCCAGCAGTTTTACAGGGAAGGGACGTCAGCCCCAGCATTTT
many TRBJ2-2 TRBD2 TRBV7-9 CASSSTSENTGELFF TGTGCCAGCAGCTCGACTAGCGAGAACACCGGGGAGCTGTTTTTT
many TRBJ2-3 - TRBV6-1 CASSDPGLSTDTQYF TGTGCCAGCAGTGATCCGGGCCTAAGCACAGATACGCAGTATTTT
- TRBJ1-2 TRBD1 TRBV6-5 CASSYSQDRDHGYTF TGTGCCAGCAGTTATTCCCAGGACAGGGACCATGGCTACACCTTC
many TRBJ2-2 TRBD1 TRBV6-1 CASTRTGNAGELFF TGTGCCAGCACCCGGACAGGGAATGCCGGGGAGCTGTTTTTT
many TRBJ1-6 - TRBV20-1 CSARQAVNSPLHF TGCAGTGCTAGGCAAGCGGTTAATTCACCCCTCCACTTT
- TRBJ2-2 - TRBV11-3 CASSLVPLNTGELFF TGTGCCAGCAGCTTGGTTCCCCTGAACACCGGGGAGCTGTTTTTT
few TRBJ1-1 TRBD1 TRBV6-1 CASSPRGQTHITEAFF TGTGCCAGCAGCCCCAGGGGGCAGACACATATCACTGAAGCTTTCTTT
many TRBJ1-5 - TRBV2 CASSVQGFDQPQHF TGTGCCAGCAGTGTCCAGGGGTTTGATCAGCCCCAGCATTTT
- TRBJ2-7 - TRBV7-9 CASSYGREQYF TGTGCCAGCAGCTACGGAAGGGAGCAGTACTTC
many TRBJ2-2 TRBD1 TRBV12-3/TRBV12-4 CASSLARDRTNTGELFF TGTGCCAGCAGTTTGGCCCGGGACAGGACGAACACCGGGGAGCTGTTTTTT
many TRBJ2-3 - TRBV30 CAWSVRVGGPPTDTQYF TGTGCCTGGAGTGTAAGGGTAGGAGGACCCCCCACAGATACGCAGTATTTT
many TRBJ1-5 - TRBV2 CASSEGGRHQPQHF TGTGCCAGCAGTGAGGGGGGGCGTCATCAGCCCCAGCATTTT
few TRBJ2-6 - TRBV11-3 CASSLVWGANVLTF TGTGCCAGCAGCTTAGTATGGGGGGCCAACGTCCTGACTTTC
many TRBJ1-1 - TRBV12-3/TRBV12-4 CASSLLGGTEAFF TGTGCCAGCAGCTTACTGGGGGGCACTGAAGCTTTCTTT
- TRBJ2-3 - TRBV7-9 CASSLKGTSTDTQYF TGTGCCAGCAGCTTAAAAGGGACTTCAACAGATACGCAGTATTTT
many TRBJ2-7 TRBD1 TRBV4-1 CASSQDFYRGYEQYF TGCGCCAGCAGCCAAGATTTCTACAGGGGCTACGAGCAGTACTTC